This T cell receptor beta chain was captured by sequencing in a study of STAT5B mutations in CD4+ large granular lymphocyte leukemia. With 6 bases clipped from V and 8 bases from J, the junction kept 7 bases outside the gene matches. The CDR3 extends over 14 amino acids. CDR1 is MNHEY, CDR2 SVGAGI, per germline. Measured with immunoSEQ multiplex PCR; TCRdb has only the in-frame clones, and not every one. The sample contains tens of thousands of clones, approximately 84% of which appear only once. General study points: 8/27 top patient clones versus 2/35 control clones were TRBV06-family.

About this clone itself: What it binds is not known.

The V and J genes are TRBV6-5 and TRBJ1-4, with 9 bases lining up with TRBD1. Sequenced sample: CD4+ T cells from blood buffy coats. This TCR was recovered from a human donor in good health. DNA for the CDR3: TGTGCCAGCAGCAAACAGGGGGCGCGGGAAAAACTGTTTTTT. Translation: CASSKQGAREKLFF.